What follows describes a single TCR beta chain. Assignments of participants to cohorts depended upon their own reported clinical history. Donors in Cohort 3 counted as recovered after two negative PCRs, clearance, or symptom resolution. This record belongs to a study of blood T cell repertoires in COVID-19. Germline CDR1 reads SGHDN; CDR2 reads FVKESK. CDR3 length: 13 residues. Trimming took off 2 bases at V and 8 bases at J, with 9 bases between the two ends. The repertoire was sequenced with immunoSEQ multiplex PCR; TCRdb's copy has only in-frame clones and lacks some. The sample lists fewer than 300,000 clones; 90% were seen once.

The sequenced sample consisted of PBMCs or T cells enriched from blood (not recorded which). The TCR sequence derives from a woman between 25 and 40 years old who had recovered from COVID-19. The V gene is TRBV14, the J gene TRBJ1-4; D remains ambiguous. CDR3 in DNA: TGTGCCAGCAGCCAAATATATTTGGAAAAACTGTTTTTT. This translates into CASSQIYLEKLFF.